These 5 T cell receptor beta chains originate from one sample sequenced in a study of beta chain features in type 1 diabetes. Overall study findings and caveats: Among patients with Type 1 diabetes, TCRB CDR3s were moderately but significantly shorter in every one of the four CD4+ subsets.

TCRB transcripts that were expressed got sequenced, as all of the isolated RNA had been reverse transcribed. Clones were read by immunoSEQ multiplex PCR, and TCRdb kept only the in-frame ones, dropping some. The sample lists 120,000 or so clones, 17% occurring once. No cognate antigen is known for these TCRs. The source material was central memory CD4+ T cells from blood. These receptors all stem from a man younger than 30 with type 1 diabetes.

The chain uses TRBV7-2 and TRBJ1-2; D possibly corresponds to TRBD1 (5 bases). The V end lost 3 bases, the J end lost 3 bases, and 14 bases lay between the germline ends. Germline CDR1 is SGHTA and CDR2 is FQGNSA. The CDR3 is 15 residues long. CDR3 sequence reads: CASSFGEQVDYGYTF. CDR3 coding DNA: TGTGCCAGCAGCTTTGGGGAACAGGTGGACTATGGCTACACCTTC.

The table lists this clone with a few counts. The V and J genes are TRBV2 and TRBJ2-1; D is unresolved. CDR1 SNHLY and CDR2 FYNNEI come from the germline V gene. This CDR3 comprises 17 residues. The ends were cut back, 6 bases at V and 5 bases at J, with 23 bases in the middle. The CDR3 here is CASSVISGKLTNNEQFF. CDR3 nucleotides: TGTGCCAGCAGCGTAATCTCGGGTAAACTAACAAACAATGAGCAGTTCTTC. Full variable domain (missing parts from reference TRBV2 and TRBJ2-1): EPEVTQTPSHQVTQMGQEVILRCVPISNHLYFYWYRQILGQKVEFLVSFYNNEISEKSEIFDDQFSVERPDGSNFTLKIRSTKLEDSAMYFCASSVISGKLTNNEQFFGPGTRLTVL.

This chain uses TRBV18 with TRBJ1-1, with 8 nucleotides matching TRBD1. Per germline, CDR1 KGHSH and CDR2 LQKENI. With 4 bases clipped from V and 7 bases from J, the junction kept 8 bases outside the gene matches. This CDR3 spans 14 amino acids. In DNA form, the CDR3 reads TGTGCCAGCTCACTGGGACAGGCAATAAGTGAAGCTTTCTTT. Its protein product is CASSLGQAISEAFF.

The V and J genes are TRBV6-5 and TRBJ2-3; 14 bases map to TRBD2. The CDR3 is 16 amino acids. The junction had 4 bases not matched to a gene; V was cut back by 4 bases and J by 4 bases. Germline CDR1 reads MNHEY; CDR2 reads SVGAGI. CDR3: CASSSGTSGSSDTQYF. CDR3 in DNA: TGTGCCAGCAGTTCCGGGACTAGCGGGAGTTCAGATACGCAGTATTTT.

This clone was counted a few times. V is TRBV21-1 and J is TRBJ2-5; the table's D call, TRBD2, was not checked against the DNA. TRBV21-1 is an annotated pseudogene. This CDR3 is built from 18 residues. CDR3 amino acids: CASSIGRRTSGRKETQYF. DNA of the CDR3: TGTGCCAGCAGCATCGGCAGGAGGACTAGCGGGAGAAAAGAGACCCAGTACTTC.